These T cell receptor beta chains were read from a single sample in a study of shared clonotypes between healthy human individuals. The repertoire was sequenced with immunoSEQ multiplex PCR; TCRdb's copy has only in-frame clones and lacks some. The sample lists roughly 1 million clones, approximately 78% occurring once. Source material: memory CD4+ T cells from PBMCs. These receptor sequences come from a man aged 18 to 35 in good health. Some clones in this sample may be carry-over from other donors' samples. Each CDR3 is given with its conserved first and last residue. A D gene is named only where the DNA matches it firmly. Clone size is stated in some rows and not others, as once, few, many or a class when expanded.

DNA	CDR3	V	D	size	J
TGTGCCAGCAGCTTACAAGGGACAGCCCGTGAGACCCAGTACTTC	CASSLQGTARETQYF	TRBV11-2	TRBD1	-	TRBJ2-5
TGTGCCAGCTCACAGGGACAGCCCTCTGGAAACACCATATATTTT	CASSQGQPSGNTIYF	TRBV18	TRBD1	many	TRBJ1-3
TGCGCCAGCAGCTTACACAACAGGGCCACTGAAGCTTTCTTT	CASSLHNRATEAFF	TRBV5-1	-	-	TRBJ1-1
TGTGCCAGTACCCCGGGACAGGGGGCGCAAGGCACCGGGGAGCTGTTTTTT	CASTPGQGAQGTGELFF	TRBV19	TRBD1	once	TRBJ2-2
TGTGCCAGCAGCTTAGGAGGCCTATACGAGCAGTACTTC	CASSLGGLYEQYF	TRBV11-2	-	-	TRBJ2-7
TGTGCCAGCAGTCGACAGGGGGGGAACACTGAAGCTTTCTTT	CASSRQGGNTEAFF	TRBV2	TRBD1	-	TRBJ1-1
TGTGCCAGCAGCCCTCGACTAGCGGGAGAGTCCGGGGAGCTGTTTTTT	CASSPRLAGESGELFF	TRBV7-2	TRBD2	-	TRBJ2-2
TGTGCCAGCAGCCCCAGGGTGGGGAGTCAGCCCCAGCATTTT	CASSPRVGSQPQHF	TRBV27	-	many	TRBJ1-5
TGTGCCACCAGCACCCAGAAAGTAACCGAACGTATACAGCCCCAGCATTTT	CATSTQKVTERIQPQHF	TRBV15	-	-	TRBJ1-5
TGTGCCTGGAAACAAACTGACATTCAGTACTTC	CAWKQTDIQYF	TRBV30	-	-	TRBJ2-4
TGCGCCAGCAGCCAAGATCAGGCGGGAGCAGATACGCAGTATTTT	CASSQDQAGADTQYF	TRBV4-1	TRBD2	once	TRBJ2-3
TGCGCCAGCAGTGATAATTCACCCCTCCACTTT	CASSDNSPLHF	TRBV5-1	-	many	TRBJ1-6
TGCGCCAGCAGCCCCCTTCGGGGGACTGAAGCTTTCTTT	CASSPLRGTEAFF	TRBV5-1	-	few	TRBJ1-1
TGTGCCAGCAAGGGCGGCAGCTCCTACAATGAGCAGTTCTTC	CASKGGSSYNEQFF	TRBV11-1	-	-	TRBJ2-1
TGTGCCAGCAGCCCGGACAGGGACTATGGCTACACCTTC	CASSPDRDYGYTF	TRBV7-2	TRBD1	-	TRBJ1-2
TGTGCCAGCAGTTACTCGGCCGGACCCAATCAGCCCCAGCATTTT	CASSYSAGPNQPQHF	TRBV6-5	-	few	TRBJ1-5
TGTGCCAGCAGTGCCCCCCGGACAGGGTTACACAATGAGCAGTTCTTC	CASSAPRTGLHNEQFF	TRBV28	TRBD1	-	TRBJ2-1
TGTGCCTCTAACTCGGGGACAGATACGCAGTATTTT	CASNSGTDTQYF	TRBV7-2	-	-	TRBJ2-3
TGTGCCAGCAGGGGGATCCAAGCTTTCTTT	CASRGIQAFF	TRBV2	-	-	TRBJ1-1
TGCGCCAGCAGCTTGGGACTAGCGCCTCAAGAGACCCAGTACTTC	CASSLGLAPQETQYF	TRBV5-1	TRBD2	-	TRBJ2-5
TGTGCCAGCGGACCGGGGGTCGGGCAGGACTCCTCTGGAAACACCATATATTTT	CASGPGVGQDSSGNTIYF	TRBV18	-	-	TRBJ1-3
TGCGCCAGTTCGGGACAGGGGTCCTACGAGCAGTACTTC	CASSGQGSYEQYF	TRBV5-1	TRBD1	-	TRBJ2-7
TGTGCCAGCAGCAAAGCGCTCCTAGCGGGAGGGCGCCAGGGTGACACAGATACGCAGTATTTT	CASSKALLAGGRQGDTDTQYF	TRBV21-1	-	-	TRBJ2-3
TGTGCCAGCTTTCAAGCGGGAGGTCTACACAATGAGCAGTTCTTC	CASFQAGGLHNEQFF	TRBV6-1	TRBD2	-	TRBJ2-1
TGTGCCTGGAGTCCGTTACGCATCCACTCTGGAAACACCATATATTTT	CAWSPLRIHSGNTIYF	TRBV30	-	-	TRBJ1-3
TGTGCCATCAGTGAGTCGGGACTAGCGGTTTACGAGCAGTACTTC	CAISESGLAVYEQYF	TRBV10-3	TRBD2	once	TRBJ2-7
TGTGCCAGCACTTCGGAATCTGGGGCCAACGTCCTGACTTTC	CASTSESGANVLTF	TRBV2	-	-	TRBJ2-6
TGTGCCAGCAGGGGACGACGGGGCAGGAACGAGCAGTACTTC	CASRGRRGRNEQYF	TRBV6-5	-	-	TRBJ2-7
TGCGCCAGCAGTGAGTTAGGTCTACGATTTTCCTACGAGCAGTACTTC	CASSELGLRFSYEQYF	TRBV10-2	-	few	TRBJ2-7
TGTGCCAGCAGCTTAAGAGCGGGCAATGAGCAGTTCTTC	CASSLRAGNEQFF	TRBV7-3	-	-	TRBJ2-1
TGTGCCAGCAGCTTAGGGGACAGGGACCAGGAAAAACTGTTTTTT	CASSLGDRDQEKLFF	TRBV11-3	TRBD1	-	TRBJ1-4
TGTGCCAGCAGGGACCGGAGCAATCAGCCCCAGCATTTT	CASRDRSNQPQHF	TRBV19	-	-	TRBJ1-5
TGTGCCACCAGCAGAGGACACCCCGGGACTAGCGGGAGGTATGGGGCCAACGTCCTGACTTTC	CATSRGHPGTSGRYGANVLTF	TRBV15	TRBD2	-	TRBJ2-6
TGTGCCAGCAGCCCCACGGGAGCCAACACTGAAGCTTTCTTT	CASSPTGANTEAFF	TRBV9	-	once	TRBJ1-1
TGCGCCAGCAATTTCCAGGGAGGCGGGGAGACCCAGTACTTC	CASNFQGGGETQYF	TRBV5-1	-	-	TRBJ2-5
TGTGCCAGCTCACTGTCGACAGGCTCCTACGAGCAGTACTTC	CASSLSTGSYEQYF	TRBV18	-	-	TRBJ2-7
TGTGCCGGGGGGGGTATTTCCAAGGACGAGCAGTACTTC	CAGGGISKDEQYF	TRBV6-1	TRBD2	-	TRBJ2-7
TGTGCCAGCAGTGCCGGGGAAAGGGTATCCGAGCAGTACTTC	CASSAGERVSEQYF	TRBV27	-	-	TRBJ2-7
TGTGGGACTAGCTTCTACAATGAGCAGTTCTTC	CGTSFYNEQFF	TRBV6-5	TRBD2	many	TRBJ2-1
TGTGCCTGGCGGACTAGCGGGAGAGGATCCTACAATGAGCAGTTCTTC	CAWRTSGRGSYNEQFF	TRBV30	TRBD2	-	TRBJ2-1
TGTGCCAGCTCACCACCGGGTGAGCAGTACTTC	CASSPPGEQYF	TRBV18	-	-	TRBJ2-7
TGTGCCACCAGCAGAAGTAGGGGTTATCAGCCCCAGCATTTT	CATSRSRGYQPQHF	TRBV15	-	few	TRBJ1-5
TGCGCCAGCAGCACCGACAGGGAGACCCAGTACTTC	CASSTDRETQYF	TRBV5-1	-	-	TRBJ2-5
TGTGCCAGCAGCCCAGGGAGCCCGGGACAGGGTGTCGGAGAGACCCAGTACTTC	CASSPGSPGQGVGETQYF	TRBV28	TRBD1	few	TRBJ2-5
TGTGCCAGCATGGGGGGGACTTTACAGAAGCGTAGCGGGGAGCTGTTTTTT	CASMGGTLQKRSGELFF	TRBV28	TRBD2	many	TRBJ2-2
TGTGCCAGCAGTCCAGACAGGGCGGCAGATACGCAGTATTTT	CASSPDRAADTQYF	TRBV6-6	TRBD1	-	TRBJ2-3
TGTGCCAGCAAAGTGGCGGGGACGAACACTGAAGCTTTCTTT	CASKVAGTNTEAFF	TRBV28	-	few	TRBJ1-1
TGTGCCAGTAGTATTTGGGGGGATCTCGGTCAGCCCCAGCATTTT	CASSIWGDLGQPQHF	TRBV19	-	-	TRBJ1-5
TGTGCCAGCAGCTTTGACTCCGTCGGGACCCAGTACTTC	CASSFDSVGTQYF	TRBV7-3	-	-	TRBJ2-5
TGTGCCAGCGGACGGCCAGGGGAGGGTGAGCAGTTCTTC	CASGRPGEGEQFF	TRBV2	-	-	TRBJ2-1
TGTGCCAGCAGCCGTTCGTCCCTGAATGAGCAGTTCTTC	CASSRSSLNEQFF	TRBV14	-	-	TRBJ2-1